The 3 T cell receptor beta chains reported below all come from one sample, sequenced in a study of blood T cell repertoires in COVID-19 (dated by TCRdb to the early 2020s). Libraries came from the immunoSEQ multiplex PCR assay. TCRdb mirrors the immuneACCESS table, restricted to in-frame sequences. Some clones are absent from its copies; in checked studies, under half trace to an unresolved V gene, and the reason for the others is unknown. This sample holds over 350,000 clones; 88% were observed only once. Of the sample, around 0.97% falls within the top ten clones. Sequencing used PBMCs or T cells enriched from blood (not recorded which). The source of these receptors is a woman in her thirties with acute COVID-19.

The chain links TRBV6-4 to TRBJ1-2; weak D call: TRBD1 (5 bases). This CDR3 has 14 residues. Trimming shortened V by 3 bases and J by 4 bases, and 12 bases separated the two germline ends. The germline V gene encodes CDR1 MRHNA and CDR2 SNTAGT. The CDR3 DNA is TGTGCCAGCAGTGAAGCACCTAGGGGCTATGGCTACACCTTC. Translated: CASSEAPRGYGYTF.

The chain combines TRBV24-1 with TRBJ2-1; TRBD1 agrees at 8 bases. V was pared by 4 bases and J by 6 bases, with 10 bases of the junction left unmatched. Germline CDR1 and CDR2: KGHDR and SFDVKD. The CDR3 is made up of 16 amino acids. The CDR3 sequence is CATSDRTGRFTNEQFF. CDR3 DNA sequence: TGTGCCACCAGTGACCGGACAGGGAGGTTCACCAATGAGCAGTTCTTC.

The chain is built from TRBV19 and TRBJ2-5, with a weak D call TRBD2 (5 bases). The V and J ends lost 1 base and 0 bases respectively, with 6 bases between them. CDR3 size: 14 residues. Germline lookup yields CDR1 LNHDA and CDR2 SQIVND (reference sequence). As DNA, the CDR3 is TGTGCCAGTAGTATAGGGGAGTACCAAGAGACCCAGTACTTC. Protein product: CASSIGEYQETQYF.